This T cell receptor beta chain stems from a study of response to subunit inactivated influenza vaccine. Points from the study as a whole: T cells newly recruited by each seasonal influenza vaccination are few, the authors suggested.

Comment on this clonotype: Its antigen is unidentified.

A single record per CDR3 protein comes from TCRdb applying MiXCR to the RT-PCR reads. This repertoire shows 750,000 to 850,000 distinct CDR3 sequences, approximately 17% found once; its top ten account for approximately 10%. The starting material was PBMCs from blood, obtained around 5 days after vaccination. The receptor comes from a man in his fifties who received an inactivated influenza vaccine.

In DNA form, the CDR3 reads TGTGCCAGCAGTTCAAGCAGTGGGAGCTACGAGCAGTACTTC. It yields the protein CASSSSSGSYEQYF. The genes are TRBV12-3 or TRBV12-4 and TRBJ2-7; D possibly corresponds to TRBD2 (5 bases). The germline V and J ends were trimmed by 4 bases and 3 bases, with 13 bases remaining between them. The CDR3 is made up of 14 amino acids.